Included here is one TCR beta chain sequence, with context. This clone has a single count. The antigen it binds to is not known. No much larger clonotype is one base removed from it; base qualities were not supplied. The receptor library was made with the immunoSEQ multiplex PCR assay. As stored in TCRdb, this immuneACCESS dataset retains in-frame rearrangements with V and J assigned. A fraction of the clones does not appear; measured against another copy, unresolved V genes explain less than half of the discrepancy, and the remainder lacks a known reason. The sample has approximately 54,000 clones on record, about nine tenths of them singletons. The ten largest clones take up roughly 1.1% of the sample. This entry comes from a study of T cell changes during pregnancy in multiple sclerosis (dated by TCRdb to between 2018 and 2021). Describing the broader study: In women with multiple sclerosis, the researchers looked at how the T cell repertoire shifted as pregnancy progressed.

Including the terminal cysteine and phenylalanine, the CDR3 comprises 12 residues. The kept DNA is CDR3 alone, 36 bases in frame from the first base. Via the germline V gene, CDR1 is MDHEN and CDR2 SYDVKM. V ends up 7 bases short and J 3 bases short, with an unmatched junction base count of 2. The sample consisted of peripheral blood, taken after pregnancy. The receptor chain draws on TRBV28 and TRBJ2-5; a stretch of 7 junction bases matches TRBD2. The TCR originated in a female donor in good health, enrolled as a control in a pregnancy study. The CDR3 has the sequence CASTSGKETQYF. The sequenced DNA: TGTGCCAGCACCAGCGGGAAAGAGACCCAGTACTTC.